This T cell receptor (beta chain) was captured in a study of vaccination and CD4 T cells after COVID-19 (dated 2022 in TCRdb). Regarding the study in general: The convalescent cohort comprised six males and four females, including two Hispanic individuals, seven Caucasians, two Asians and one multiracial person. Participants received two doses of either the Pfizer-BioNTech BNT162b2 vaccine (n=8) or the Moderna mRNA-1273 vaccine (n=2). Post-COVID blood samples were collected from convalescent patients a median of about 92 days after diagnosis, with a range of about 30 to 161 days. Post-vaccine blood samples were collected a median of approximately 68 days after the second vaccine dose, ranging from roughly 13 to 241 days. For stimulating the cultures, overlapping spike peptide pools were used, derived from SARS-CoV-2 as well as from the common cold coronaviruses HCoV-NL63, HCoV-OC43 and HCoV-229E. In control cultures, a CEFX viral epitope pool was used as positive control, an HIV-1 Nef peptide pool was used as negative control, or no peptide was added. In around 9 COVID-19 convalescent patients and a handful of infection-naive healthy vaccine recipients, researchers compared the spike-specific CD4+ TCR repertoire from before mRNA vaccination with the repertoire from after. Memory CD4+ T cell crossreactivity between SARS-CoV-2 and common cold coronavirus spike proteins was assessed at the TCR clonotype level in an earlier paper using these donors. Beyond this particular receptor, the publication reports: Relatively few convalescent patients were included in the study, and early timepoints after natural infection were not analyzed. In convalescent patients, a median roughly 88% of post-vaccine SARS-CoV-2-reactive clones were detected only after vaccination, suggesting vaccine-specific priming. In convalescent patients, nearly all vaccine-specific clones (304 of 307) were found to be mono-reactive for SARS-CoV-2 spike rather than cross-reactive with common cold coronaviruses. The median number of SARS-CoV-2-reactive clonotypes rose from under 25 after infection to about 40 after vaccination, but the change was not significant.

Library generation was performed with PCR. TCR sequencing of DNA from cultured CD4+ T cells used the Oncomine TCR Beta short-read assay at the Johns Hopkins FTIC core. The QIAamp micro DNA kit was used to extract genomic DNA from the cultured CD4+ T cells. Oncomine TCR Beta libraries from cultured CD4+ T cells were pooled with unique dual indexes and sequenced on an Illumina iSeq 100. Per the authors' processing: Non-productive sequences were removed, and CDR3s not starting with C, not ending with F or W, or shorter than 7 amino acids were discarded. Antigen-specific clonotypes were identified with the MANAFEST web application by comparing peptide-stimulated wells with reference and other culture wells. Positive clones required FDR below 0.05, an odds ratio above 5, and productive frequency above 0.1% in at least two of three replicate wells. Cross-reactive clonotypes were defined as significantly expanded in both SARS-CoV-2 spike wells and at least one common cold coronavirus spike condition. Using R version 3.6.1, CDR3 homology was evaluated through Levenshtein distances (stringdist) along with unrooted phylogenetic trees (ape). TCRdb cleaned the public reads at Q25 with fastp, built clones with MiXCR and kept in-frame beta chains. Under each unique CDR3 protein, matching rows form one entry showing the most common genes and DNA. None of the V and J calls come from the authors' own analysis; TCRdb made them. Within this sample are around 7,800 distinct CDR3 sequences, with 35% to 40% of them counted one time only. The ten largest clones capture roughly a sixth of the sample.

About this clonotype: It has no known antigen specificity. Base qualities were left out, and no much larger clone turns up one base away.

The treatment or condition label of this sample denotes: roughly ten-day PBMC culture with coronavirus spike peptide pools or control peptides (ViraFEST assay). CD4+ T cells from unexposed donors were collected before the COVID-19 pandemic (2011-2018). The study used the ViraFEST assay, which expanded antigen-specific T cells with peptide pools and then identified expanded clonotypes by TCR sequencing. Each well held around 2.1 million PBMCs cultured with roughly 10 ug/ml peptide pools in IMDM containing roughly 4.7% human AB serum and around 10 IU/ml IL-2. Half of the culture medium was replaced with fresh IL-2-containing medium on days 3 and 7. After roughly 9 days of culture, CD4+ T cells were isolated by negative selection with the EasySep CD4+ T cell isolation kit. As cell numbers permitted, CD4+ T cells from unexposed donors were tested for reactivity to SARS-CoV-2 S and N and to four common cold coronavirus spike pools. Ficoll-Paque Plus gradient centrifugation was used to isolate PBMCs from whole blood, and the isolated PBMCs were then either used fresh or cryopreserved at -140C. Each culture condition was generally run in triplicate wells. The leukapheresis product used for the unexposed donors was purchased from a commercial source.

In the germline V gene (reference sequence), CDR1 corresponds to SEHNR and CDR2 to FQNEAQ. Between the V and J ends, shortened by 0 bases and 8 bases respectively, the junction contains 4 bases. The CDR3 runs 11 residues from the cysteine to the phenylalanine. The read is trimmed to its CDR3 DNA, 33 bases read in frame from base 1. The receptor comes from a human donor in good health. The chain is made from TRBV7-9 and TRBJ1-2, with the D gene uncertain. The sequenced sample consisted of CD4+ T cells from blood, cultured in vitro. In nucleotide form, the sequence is TGTGCCAGCAGCTTAGCCTGGGGCTACACCTTC. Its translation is CASSLAWGYTF.